This TCR beta chain was identified during a study of response to subunit inactivated influenza vaccine. Study-wide points: Seasonal influenza vaccination, on each occasion, was suggested by the authors to recruit few new T cells.

Using its own MiXCR run on the RT-PCR reads, TCRdb lists one record per CDR3 protein. The sample carries roughly 700,000 distinct CDR3 sequences, 11% to 15% recorded once. In this sample, this clonotype turned up a few times. Its antigen is as yet unknown. The source of this sequence is a man aged 45-65 years who received an inactivated influenza vaccine. The source was PBMCs from blood, collected about 14 days before vaccination.

CDR3 in DNA: TGTGCCAGCAGTTTGGGACATCGTAGCAATCAGCCCCAGCATTTT. Protein: CASSLGHRSNQPQHF. The chain employs TRBV12-3 or TRBV12-4 and TRBJ1-5; tentatively, D is TRBD1 (6 bases). V was cut by 3 bases and J by 0 bases, with 9 bases left in between. The CDR3 contains 15 residues.